This note documents a single TCR beta chain sequence. This clone's antigen is unknown. There are no base qualities to consult, and no much larger clone falls within one base. Other DNA sequences in this specimen translate into the identical CDR3. Using the deep immunoSEQ assay, multiplex PCR amplified TCR CDR3 regions from genomic DNA. Genomic DNA extracted from each cell subset was distributed evenly over all wells of several immunoSEQ 96-well plates, and each plate served as one replicate. For sorted subsets, around 0.2 ug of genomic DNA, equivalent to roughly 30,000 T cell genomes, went into each replicate PCR. Purified libraries were quantified with a Qubit 3.0 fluorometer, sized on a Bioanalyzer 2100, and re-quantified with the KAPA Library Quantification kit. Each immunoSEQ 96-well plate was sequenced on its own single-read 150-cycle Illumina NextSeq 550 flow cell. Concerning the study's data processing: The immunoSEQ output contained only junctional sequences without quality scores, so filtering could not match that applied to full-length reads. Sequences were annotated with PyIR, a Python wrapper for IgBLAST v1.9, using IMGT germline references to assign V/J genes and CDR3. Reads with weak V/J assignments (E-value above 1e-6), missing CDR3, stop codons, out-of-frame junctions, or ambiguous translated residues were removed. V3J clonotypes were defined as sequences sharing an identical inferred V gene, J gene, and CDR3 amino acid sequence. To compute the percentage overlap between repertoires, the number of shared unique clonotypes was divided by the size of the smaller repertoire. Repertoire richness was assessed with RTK rarefaction, the Chao1 estimator, and Recon v2.1 estimates of unobserved clonotypes. Generation probabilities for all TCRbeta clonotypes obtained by the gDNA method from a handful of donors were computed using OLGA. In TCRdb, the immuneACCESS table is reduced to in-frame sequences with V and J assigned. These tables do not hold every clone; where another copy was compared, an unresolved V gene accounts for under half, and the others remain unexplained. The D gene and trimming were derived from the DNA, and the V and J assignments and clone size from that table. A total of 2 million or so clones appear in this sample, about 95% of them only once. Together, the top ten hold 0.85% to 1.3% of the sample.

Measured from the cysteine to the phenylalanine, the CDR3 is 12 residues long. CDR3 DNA is the only sequence kept; it has 36 bases, read in frame from the first base. Reading the germline V gene (reference sequence) gives CDR1 SGHNT and CDR2 YYREEE. V gives up 4 bases and J gives up 3 bases, and the segment between their germline ends measures 6 bases. The sample originates from a study of shared clonotypes between healthy human individuals (dated by TCRdb to the early 2020s). About the full investigation: Three men and a couple of women, aged 18 to 49 years, made up the cohort. For each donor, CD4 naive and CD4 memory were each run on three plates, CD8 naive on two plates, and CD8 memory on one plate. Blood TCR repertoires of a handful of healthy adults were deeply sequenced to estimate repertoire size and the extent of clonotype sharing between individuals. Libraries were prepared and TCR repertoires were sequenced by different laboratories using diverse techniques, in order to increase sequencing depth and limit assay-specific biases. Between about 0.9 and 9 billion PBMCs per donor were obtained by leukapheresis.

What the research found in general, with its limitations: The small number of donors limited the genetic and exposure-history diversity represented. Only blood was sampled, and tissue TCR repertoires likely differ from those in blood. Based on pairwise subsampling, the degree of clonotype sharing among donors was expected to be affected by sequencing depth. Larger estimated clonotype richness was generally found for naive subsets than for memory subsets. Incomplete sequencing was indicated by rarefaction of sorted-subset datasets, despite the large sequencing depth. Compared with non-shared clonotypes, the clonotypes found in all four sorted-subset donors had higher generation probabilities. Approximately 5% of naive CD4, 3.5% of naive CD8, around 2.3% of memory CD4, and 0.35% to 0.4% of memory CD8 clonotypes were shared across several donors.

For the CD8 naive samples, CD45RO-negative cells were positively selected for CCR7, yielding a CD45RA+CCR7+ population from which TemRA cells were excluded. The donors were healthy, HIV-negative adults with no recently reported acute infections or vaccinations. Every donor was a Caucasian adult residing in Nashville, Tennessee, USA. After blood collection by leukapheresis, PBMCs were isolated using Ficoll-Histopaque density gradient centrifugation and then cryopreserved in the vapor phase of liquid nitrogen. Analytical flow cytometry was used to check the purity and quantity of every magnetically sorted T cell population. Genomic DNA was isolated from each sorted fraction and quantified by UV absorbance on a Nanodrop 2000c.

Sequencing used naive CD8+ T cells sorted from blood. Reading the label with the study, this specimen's cell subset or site is: CD45RA+CCR7+. This receptor chain uses TRBV5-4 and TRBJ2-3; too little of a D gene remains to name it. The receptor's source is a man aged 18 to 35 in good health. The CDR3 protein: CASSRSTDTQYF. At the DNA level, the sequence is TGTGCCAGCAGCCGTTCAACAGATACGCAGTATTTT.